A single sample is the source of the 16 T cell receptor beta chains below, sequenced in a study of control samples from healthy donors and cancer patients. Clones were read by immunoSEQ multiplex PCR, and TCRdb kept only the in-frame ones, dropping some. The sample lists tens of thousands of clones, around 90% occurring once. The sequencing sample was made of PBMCs. These receptors originate from a woman aged 55-69 years with head and neck cancer.

The rearrangement uses TRBV2 and TRBJ1-5, with a possible D match to TRBD1 (6 bases). CDR3 size: 15 residues. Germline V lookup: CDR1 SNHLY, CDR2 FYNNEI. The V and J ends lost 2 bases and 0 bases respectively, with 8 bases between them. For the CDR3, the DNA is TGTGCCAGCAGTGAACAGGGGTATAGCAATCAGCCCCAGCATTTT. It translates to CASSEQGYSNQPQHF.

The chain carries TRBV5-5 and TRBJ2-7; tentative D call: TRBD2 (6 bases). Germline-derived CDR1 and CDR2 are SGHKS and YYEKEE (reference sequence). The CDR3 contains 14 residues. V was clipped by 0 bases and J by 5 bases, with 12 bases between them. CDR3 region: CASSLAGGSDEQYF. DNA for the CDR3: TGTGCCAGCAGCTTGGCCGGGGGTAGCGACGAGCAGTACTTC. Together with reference TRBV5-5 and TRBJ2-7, the CDR3 gives the full variable domain: DAGVTQSPTHLIKTRGQQVTLRCSPISGHKSVSWYQQVLGQGPQFIFQYYEKEERGRGNFPDRFSARQFPNYSSELNVNALLLGDSALYLCASSLAGGSDEQYFGPGTRLTVT.

The CDR3 DNA reads as TGTGCCAGCAGCCCCGGGACAGGCGGGGGAAGAACTAATGAAAAACTGTTTTTT. Translation gives CASSPGTGGGRTNEKLFF. The chain employs TRBV5-5 and TRBJ1-4; 8 positions agree with TRBD1. Germline V CDR1 and CDR2: SGHKS, YYEKEE (reference sequence). CDR3 length: 18 residues. V was clipped by 4 bases and J by 1 base; unmatched bases: 12.

The genes are TRBV3-1 (or the pseudogene TRBV3-2) and TRBJ1-5; D might be TRBD1 (6 bases). The CDR3 has 13 residues. CDR1 and CDR2 (germline): LGHDT, YNNKEL (reference sequence). V lost 3 bases to trimming and J lost 4 bases, with 7 bases between them. The CDR3 protein is CASSHTGNQPQHF. CDR3 sequence (DNA): TGTGCCAGCAGCCATACAGGGAATCAGCCCCAGCATTTT.

V and J are TRBV27 and TRBJ2-1; D not resolved. V dropped 4 bases and J dropped 2 bases, with 15 bases sitting between them. The CDR3 extends over 16 amino acids. Germline values: CDR1 MNHEY, CDR2 SMNVEV (reference sequence). CDR3 nucleotides: TGTGCCAGCAGTTGGGCTGTTGGAGCCACCTACAATGAGCAGTTCTTC. Translated: CASSWAVGATYNEQFF.

V and J are TRBV10-3 and TRBJ2-7; the match to TRBD1 covers 7 bases. CDR1 and CDR2 from the germline V gene are ENHRY and SYGVKD. J was trimmed by 6 bases and V by 4 bases; bases with no gene match: 12. CDR3 length equals 15 residues. CDR3 amino acids: CAISGKTGKMSEQYF. As DNA, the CDR3 is TGTGCCATCAGTGGTAAGACAGGGAAAATGTCCGAGCAGTACTTC.

This chain links TRBV19 with TRBJ1-5; D perhaps matches TRBD1 (5 bases). The CDR3 is made up of 13 amino acids. Germline values: CDR1 LNHDA, CDR2 SQIVND (reference sequence). The V end lost 1 base, the J end lost 11 bases, and 12 bases lay between the germline ends. In DNA form, the CDR3 reads TGTGCCAGTAGTATAGGCGAGGGGTGGGCCCAGCATTTT. Its translation: CASSIGEGWAQHF.

Only a few counts were recorded for this clone. V usage is TRBV5-1 and J usage is TRBJ1-1; the D gene is possibly TRBD1 (5 bases). CDR1 and CDR2 from the germline V gene are SGHRS and YFSETQ. CDR3 length: 12 amino acids. The germline V and J ends were trimmed by 1 base and 5 bases, with 6 bases remaining between them. The CDR3 region has the DNA TGCGCCAGCAGCTTGAGGGGAACTGAAGCTTTCTTT. It codes for CASSLRGTEAFF.

The J gene is TRBJ2-7, the V gene TRBV18; TRBD1 matches 11 bases. Germline CDR1 and CDR2: KGHSH and LQKENI. J lost 3 bases, V lost 8 bases, and 0 bases had no gene match. This CDR3 comprises 12 residues. The CDR3 bases are TGTGCCAGCGGGACAGGGGGCTACGAGCAGTACTTC. It translates to CASGTGGYEQYF.

The rearrangement links TRBV9 to TRBJ2-1; 14 bases map to TRBD2. This CDR3 is 18 amino acids long. Germline trimming cut 6 bases from V and 9 bases from J; bases unmatched to any gene: 17. Germline V lookup: CDR1 SGDLS, CDR2 YYNGEE. CDR3 amino acids: CASTWADPGLAGATEQFF. The CDR3 region has the DNA TGTGCCAGCACCTGGGCGGACCCGGGACTAGCGGGGGCTACTGAGCAGTTCTTC.

The chain combines TRBV25-1 with TRBJ1-2; TRBD1 agrees at 7 bases. The CDR3 spans 15 residues. Trimming took 2 bases from V and 0 from J; bases not matched to a gene: 3. Per the germline V gene, CDR1 is MGHDK and CDR2 is SYGVNS. As DNA, the CDR3 is TGTGCCAGCAGTGAAGCAGGGGGGACTAACTATGGCTACACCTTC. It codes for CASSEAGGTNYGYTF.

The chain links TRBV28 to TRBJ1-6; D is ambiguous. The CDR3 runs 13 residues. Germline CDR1 is MDHEN and CDR2 is SYDVKM. Between the trimmed V and J ends, which lost 1 base and 8 bases, there was a span of 6 bases. The CDR3 DNA reads as TGTGCCAGCAGTTTATTGGTTGATTCACCCCTCCACTTT. Translating gives CASSLLVDSPLHF.

The rearrangement links TRBV27 to TRBJ2-2; D is uncertain. There are 14 residues in the CDR3. Germline assignment: CDR1 MNHEY and CDR2 SMNVEV (reference sequence). Trimming took 0 bases from V and 4 from J, leaving 6 bases between them. The CDR3 is CASSLSWATGELFF. The CDR3 DNA reads TGTGCCAGCAGTTTATCGTGGGCCACCGGGGAGCTGTTTTTT.

This chain links TRBV10-2 with TRBJ2-3, with TRBD2 as a possible D gene (6 bases). The germline V and J ends were trimmed by 2 bases and 3 bases, with 6 bases remaining between them. The CDR3 is 13 residues long. From germline, CDR1 is WSHSY and CDR2 SAAADI. In DNA, the CDR3 is TGCGCCAGCAGTGAGCGGGAGACAGATACGCAGTATTTT. Encoded protein: CASSERETDTQYF.

This chain links TRBV5-1 with TRBJ1-1; D possibly corresponds to TRBD1 (6 bases). CDR3 length: 16 residues. The germline V gene encodes CDR1 SGHRS and CDR2 YFSETQ. V lost 5 bases to trimming and J lost 0 bases, with 17 bases between them. In DNA form, the CDR3 reads TGCGCCAGCAGTCCACAGGGAGGTGGTTTGAACACTGAAGCTTTCTTT. Amino acid sequence: CASSPQGGGLNTEAFF.

V usage is TRBV13 and J usage is TRBJ2-4; the match to TRBD2 covers 15 bases. V lost 5 bases and J lost 0; bases outside the gene matches: 8. Germline V gene lookup returns CDR1 PRHDT and CDR2 FYEKMQ (reference sequence). This CDR3 region has 19 residues. This CDR3 reads CASSPTGLAGGLAKNIQYF. Here the CDR3 DNA reads TGTGCCAGCAGCCCGACTGGACTAGCGGGAGGGCTAGCCAAAAACATTCAGTACTTC.